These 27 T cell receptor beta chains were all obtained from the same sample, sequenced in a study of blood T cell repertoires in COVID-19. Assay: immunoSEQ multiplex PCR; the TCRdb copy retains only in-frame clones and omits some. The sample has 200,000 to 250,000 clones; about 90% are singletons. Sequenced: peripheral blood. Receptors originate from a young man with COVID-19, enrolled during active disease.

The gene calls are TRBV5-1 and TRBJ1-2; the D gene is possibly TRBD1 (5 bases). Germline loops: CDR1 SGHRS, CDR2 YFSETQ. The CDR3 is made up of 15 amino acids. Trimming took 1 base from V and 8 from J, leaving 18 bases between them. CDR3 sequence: CASSLHTGSPGGYTF. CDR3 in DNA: TGCGCCAGCAGCTTGCATACAGGAAGCCCAGGGGGCTACACCTTC.

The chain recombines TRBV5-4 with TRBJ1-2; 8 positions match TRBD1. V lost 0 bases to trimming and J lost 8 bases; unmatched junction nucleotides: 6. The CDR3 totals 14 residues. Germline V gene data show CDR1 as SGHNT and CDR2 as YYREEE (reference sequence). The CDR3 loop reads CASSLEYRGIGYTF. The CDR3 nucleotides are TGTGCCAGCAGCTTGGAGTACAGGGGGATCGGCTACACCTTC.

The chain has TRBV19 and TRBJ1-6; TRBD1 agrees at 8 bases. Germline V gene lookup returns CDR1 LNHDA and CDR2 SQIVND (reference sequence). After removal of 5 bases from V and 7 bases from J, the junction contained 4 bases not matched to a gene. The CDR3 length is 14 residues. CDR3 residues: CASSGGQENSPLHF. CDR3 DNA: TGTGCCAGTAGTGGGGGACAGGAGAATTCACCCCTCCACTTT.

CDR3 sequence reads: CAWSVWNRVPTTTPLHF. CDR3 nucleotide sequence: TGTGCCTGGAGTGTTTGGAACAGGGTCCCAACGACCACACCCCTCCACTTT. This chain joins TRBV30 and TRBJ1-6, with D maybe TRBD1 (6 bases). V lost 0 bases to trimming and J lost 11 bases, with 23 bases between them. Germline lookup yields CDR1 GTSNPN and CDR2 SVGIG (reference sequence). The CDR3 runs to 17 residues.

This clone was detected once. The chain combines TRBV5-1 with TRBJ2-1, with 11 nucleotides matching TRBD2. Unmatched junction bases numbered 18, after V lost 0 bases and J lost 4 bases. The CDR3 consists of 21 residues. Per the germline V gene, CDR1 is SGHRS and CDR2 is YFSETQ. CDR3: CASSLDSGGAQSAKAYNEQFF. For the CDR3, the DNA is TGCGCCAGCAGCTTGGATAGCGGGGGGGCCCAGAGCGCTAAGGCTTACAATGAGCAGTTCTTC.

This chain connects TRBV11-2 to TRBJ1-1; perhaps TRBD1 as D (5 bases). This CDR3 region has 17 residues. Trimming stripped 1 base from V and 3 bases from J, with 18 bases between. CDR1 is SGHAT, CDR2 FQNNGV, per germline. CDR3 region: CASSLGWGGMRDTEAFF. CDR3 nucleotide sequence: TGTGCCAGCAGCTTAGGGTGGGGGGGGATGAGAGACACTGAAGCTTTCTTT.

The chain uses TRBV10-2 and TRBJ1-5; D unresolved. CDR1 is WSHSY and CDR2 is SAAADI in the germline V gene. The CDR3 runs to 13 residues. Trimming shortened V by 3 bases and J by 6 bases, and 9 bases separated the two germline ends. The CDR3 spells CASSEEVIQPQHF. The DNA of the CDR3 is TGCGCCAGCAGTGAAGAGGTAATTCAGCCCCAGCATTTT.

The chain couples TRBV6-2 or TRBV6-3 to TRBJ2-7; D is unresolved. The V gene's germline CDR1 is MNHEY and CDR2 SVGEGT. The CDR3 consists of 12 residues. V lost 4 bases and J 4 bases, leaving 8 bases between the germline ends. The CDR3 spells CASSSLFYEQYF. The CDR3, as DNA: TGTGCCAGCAGTTCCTTATTTTACGAGCAGTACTTC.

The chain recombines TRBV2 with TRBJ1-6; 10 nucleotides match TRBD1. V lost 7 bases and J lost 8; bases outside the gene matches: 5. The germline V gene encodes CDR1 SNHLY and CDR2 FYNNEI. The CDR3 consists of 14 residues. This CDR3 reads CASTLDRGHSPLHF. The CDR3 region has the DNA TGTGCCAGCACCCTCGACAGGGGGCATTCACCCCTCCACTTT.

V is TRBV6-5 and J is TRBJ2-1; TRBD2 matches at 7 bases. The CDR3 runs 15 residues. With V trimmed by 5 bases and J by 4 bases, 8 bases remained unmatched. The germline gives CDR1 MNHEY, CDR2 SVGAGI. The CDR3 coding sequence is TGTGCCAGCAGTACCGAAGCGGGGAGTTACAATGAGCAGTTCTTC. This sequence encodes CASSTEAGSYNEQFF.

This CDR3 is CASSRERTDTQYF. Here the CDR3 DNA reads TGTGCCAGCAGTCGGGAGCGCACAGATACGCAGTATTTT. This chain joins TRBV7-6 and TRBJ2-3, with D possibly TRBD2 on 6 matching bases. Per germline, CDR1 SGHVS and CDR2 FNYEAQ. The length of the CDR3 is 13 residues. Trimming stripped 6 bases from V and 1 base from J, with 8 bases between.

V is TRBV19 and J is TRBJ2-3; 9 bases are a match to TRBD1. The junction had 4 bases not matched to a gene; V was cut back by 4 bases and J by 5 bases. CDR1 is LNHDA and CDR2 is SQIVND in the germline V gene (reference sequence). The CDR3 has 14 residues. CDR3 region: CASSTQGAGDTQYF. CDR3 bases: TGTGCCAGTAGTACACAGGGGGCAGGAGATACGCAGTATTTT. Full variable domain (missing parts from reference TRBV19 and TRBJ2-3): DGGITQSPKYLFRKEGQNVTLSCEQNLNHDAMYWYRQDPGQGLRLIYYSQIVNDFQKGDIAEGYSVSREKKESFPLTVTSAQKNPTAFYLCASSTQGAGDTQYFGPGTRLTVL.

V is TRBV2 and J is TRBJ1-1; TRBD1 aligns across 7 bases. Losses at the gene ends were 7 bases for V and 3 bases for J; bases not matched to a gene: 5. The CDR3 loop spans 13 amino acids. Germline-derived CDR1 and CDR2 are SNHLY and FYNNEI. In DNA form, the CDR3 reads TGTGCCAGCATCCGGGACAGAGACACTGAAGCTTTCTTT. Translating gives CASIRDRDTEAFF.

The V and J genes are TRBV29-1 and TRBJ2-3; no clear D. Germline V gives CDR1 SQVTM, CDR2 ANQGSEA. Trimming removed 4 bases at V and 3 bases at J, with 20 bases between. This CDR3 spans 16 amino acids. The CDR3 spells CSVGEQTRGSTDTQYF. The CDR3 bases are TGCAGCGTTGGTGAGCAGACTCGTGGGTCGACAGATACGCAGTATTTT.

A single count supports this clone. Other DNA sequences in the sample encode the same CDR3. The CDR3 region is CASSLLAGVGNEQFF. The DNA for the CDR3 is TGCGCCAGCAGCTTACTAGCGGGAGTCGGCAATGAGCAGTTCTTC. V and J are TRBV5-1 and TRBJ2-1; 11 bases align to TRBD2. The germline V gene encodes CDR1 SGHRS and CDR2 YFSETQ. The CDR3 spans 15 residues. V shed 2 bases and J 6 bases; nucleotides not matched to a gene: 4. Variable domain in full (rest from reference TRBV5-1 and TRBJ2-1): KAGVTQTPRYLIKTRGQQVTLSCSPISGHRSVSWYQQTPGQGLQFLFEYFSETQRNKGNFPGRFSGRQFSNSRSEMNVSTLELGDSALYLCASSLLAGVGNEQFFGPGTRLTVL.

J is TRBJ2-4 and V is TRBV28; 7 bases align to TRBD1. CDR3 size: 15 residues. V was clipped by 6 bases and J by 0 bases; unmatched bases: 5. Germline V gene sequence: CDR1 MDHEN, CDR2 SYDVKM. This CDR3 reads CASRKQGLAKNIQYF. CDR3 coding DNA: TGTGCCAGCAGAAAACAGGGGTTAGCCAAAAACATTCAGTACTTC.

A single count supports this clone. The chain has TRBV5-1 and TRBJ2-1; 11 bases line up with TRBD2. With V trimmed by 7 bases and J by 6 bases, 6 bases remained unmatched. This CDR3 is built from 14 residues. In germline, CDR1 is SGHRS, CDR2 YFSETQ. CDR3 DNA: TGCGCCAGCTCCACTAGCGGGGGCCTCAATGAGCAGTTCTTC. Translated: CASSTSGGLNEQFF. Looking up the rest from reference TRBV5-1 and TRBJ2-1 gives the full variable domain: KAGVTQTPRYLIKTRGQQVTLSCSPISGHRSVSWYQQTPGQGLQFLFEYFSETQRNKGNFPGRFSGRQFSNSRSEMNVSTLELGDSALYLCASSTSGGLNEQFFGPGTRLTVL.

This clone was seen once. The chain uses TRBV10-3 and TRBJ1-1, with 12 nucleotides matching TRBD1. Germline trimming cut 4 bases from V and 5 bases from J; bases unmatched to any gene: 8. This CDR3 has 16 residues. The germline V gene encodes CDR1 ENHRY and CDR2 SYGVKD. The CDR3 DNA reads TGTGCCATCAGTGGCGGAGGGACAGGGGGCGGAACTGAAGCTTTCTTT. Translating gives CAISGGGTGGGTEAFF.

CDR3 residues: CASSLAGGPGGTQYF. The CDR3 region has the DNA TGTGCCAGCAGTTTAGCGGGAGGGCCCGGGGGGACCCAGTACTTC. This chain connects TRBV27 to TRBJ2-5; 9 bases are shared with TRBD2. Trimming took 2 bases from V and 7 from J; bases not matched to a gene: 8. The CDR3 runs 15 residues. Germline CDR1 MNHEY, CDR2 SMNVEV (reference sequence).

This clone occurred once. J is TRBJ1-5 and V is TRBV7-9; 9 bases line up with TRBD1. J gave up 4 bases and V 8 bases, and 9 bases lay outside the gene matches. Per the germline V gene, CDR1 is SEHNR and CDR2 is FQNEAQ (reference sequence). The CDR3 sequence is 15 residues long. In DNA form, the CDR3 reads TGTGCCAGCTACTCCCGACAGGGGGAAAATCAGCCCCAGCATTTT. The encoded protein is CASYSRQGENQPQHF.

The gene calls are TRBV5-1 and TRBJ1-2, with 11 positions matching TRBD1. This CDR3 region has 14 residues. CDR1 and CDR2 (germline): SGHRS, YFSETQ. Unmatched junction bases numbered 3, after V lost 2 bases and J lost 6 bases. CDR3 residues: CASSFWTGGNGYTF. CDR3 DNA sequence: TGCGCCAGCAGCTTCTGGACAGGGGGCAATGGCTACACCTTC.

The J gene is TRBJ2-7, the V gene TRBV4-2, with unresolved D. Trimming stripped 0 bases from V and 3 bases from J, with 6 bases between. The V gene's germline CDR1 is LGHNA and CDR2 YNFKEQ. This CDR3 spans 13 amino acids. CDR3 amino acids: CASSQESFYEQYF. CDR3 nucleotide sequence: TGTGCCAGCAGCCAAGAATCCTTCTACGAGCAGTACTTC.

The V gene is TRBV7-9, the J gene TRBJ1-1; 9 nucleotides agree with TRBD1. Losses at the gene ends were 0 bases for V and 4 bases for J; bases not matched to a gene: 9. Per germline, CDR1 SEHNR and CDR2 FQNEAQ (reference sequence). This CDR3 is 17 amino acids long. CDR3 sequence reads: CASSLAGQGYRGTEAFF. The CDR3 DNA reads TGTGCCAGCAGCTTAGCGGGACAGGGATATCGGGGCACTGAAGCTTTCTTT. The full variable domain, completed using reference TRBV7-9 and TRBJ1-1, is DTGVSQNPRHKITKRGQNVTFRCDPISEHNRLYWYRQTLGQGPEFLTYFQNEAQLEKSRLLSDRFSAERPKGSFSTLEIQRTEQGDSAMYLCASSLAGQGYRGTEAFFGQGTRLTVV.

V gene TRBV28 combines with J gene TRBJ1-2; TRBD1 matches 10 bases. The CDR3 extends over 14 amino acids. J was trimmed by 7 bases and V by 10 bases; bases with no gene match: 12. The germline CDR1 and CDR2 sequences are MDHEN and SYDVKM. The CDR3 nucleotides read TGTGCCATCCGACCCGGGGACAGGGGCGGTGGCTACACCTTC. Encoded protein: CAIRPGDRGGGYTF.

CDR3 loop: CASSRPGDTGNTEAFF. CDR3 bases: TGTGCCAGCAGCCGTCCTGGGGACACCGGGAACACTGAAGCTTTCTTT. The rearrangement uses TRBV7-6 and TRBJ1-1, with D possibly being TRBD1 (6 bases). V was trimmed by 5 bases and J by 1 base, leaving 17 bases between them. This CDR3 comprises 16 residues. CDR1 is SGHVS and CDR2 is FNYEAQ in the germline V gene.

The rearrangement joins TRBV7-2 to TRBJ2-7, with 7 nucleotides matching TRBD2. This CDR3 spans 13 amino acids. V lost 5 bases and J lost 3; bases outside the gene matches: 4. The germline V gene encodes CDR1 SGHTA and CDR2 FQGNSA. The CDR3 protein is CASSAGVGYEQYF. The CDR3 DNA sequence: TGTGCCAGCAGCGCGGGAGTTGGCTACGAGCAGTACTTC.

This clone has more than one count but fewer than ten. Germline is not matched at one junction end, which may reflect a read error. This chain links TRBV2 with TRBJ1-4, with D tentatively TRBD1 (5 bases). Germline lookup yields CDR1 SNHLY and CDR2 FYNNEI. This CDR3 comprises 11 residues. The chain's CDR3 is CASKLRAGLIF. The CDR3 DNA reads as TGTGCCAGCAAACTCAGGGCAGGATTGATTTTT.